This T cell receptor (beta chain) is drawn from a study of blood T cell dynamics during melanoma immunotherapy. As for the study in general: Standard first-line treatment here was pembrolizumab or nivolumab plus ipilimumab in metastatic melanoma.

Data came from immunoSEQ multiplex PCR; TCRdb stores just in-frame clones and leaves some out. The repertoire has some 14,000 clones, approximately 90% of them found once; the top ten carry approximately 0.89%. This CDR3 has 16 amino acids. Germline CDR1 is MDHEN and CDR2 is SYDVKM. Trimming at V came to 5 bases and at J to 4 bases, leaving 13 bases not matched to a gene. Time point described: week 3, after first cycle of checkpoint inhibitor. Blood was drawn before treatment and at week 3 after checkpoint blockade. The rearrangement joins TRBV28 to TRBJ2-7; 8 bases fit TRBD1. The sequence derives from a human donor with melanoma. The sequencing used blood, collected from a patient treated with checkpoint blockade. In nucleotides, the CDR3 is TGTGCCAGCAGTCCGCATAGCGGCAGGGGGCTGTACGAGCAGTACTTC. Its protein product is CASSPHSGRGLYEQYF. Variable domain in full (rest from reference TRBV28 and TRBJ2-7): DVKVTQSSRYLVKRTGEKVFLECVQDMDHENMFWYRQDPGLGLRLIYFSYDVKMKEKGDIPEGYSVSREKKERFSLILESASTNQTSMYLCASSPHSGRGLYEQYFGPGTRLTVT.